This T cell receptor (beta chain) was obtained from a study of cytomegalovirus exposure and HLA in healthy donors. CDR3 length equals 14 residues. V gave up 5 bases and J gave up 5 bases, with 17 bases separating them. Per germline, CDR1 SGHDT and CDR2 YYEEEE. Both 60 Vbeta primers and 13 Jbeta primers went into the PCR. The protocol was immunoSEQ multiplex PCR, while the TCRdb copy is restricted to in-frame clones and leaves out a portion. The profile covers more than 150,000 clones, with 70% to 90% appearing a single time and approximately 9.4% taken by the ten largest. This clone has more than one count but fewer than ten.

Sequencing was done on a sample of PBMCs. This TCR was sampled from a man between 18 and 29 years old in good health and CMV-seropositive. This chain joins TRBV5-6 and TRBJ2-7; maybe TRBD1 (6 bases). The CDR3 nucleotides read TGTGCCAGCAGTTCCCAGGGGATTTTCCACGAGCAGTACTTC. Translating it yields CASSSQGIFHEQYF.